Listed here are 10 T cell receptor beta chains from one sample, sequenced in a study of CD8+ T cells in alopecia areata. It was cDNA, reverse transcribed from extracted RNA, that served as the sequencing template. The table came from immunoSEQ multiplex PCR; TCRdb's copy has only in-frame clones and leaves some out. Of almost 250,000 clones in the sample, roughly 69% were seen once. This material consisted of CD4+ T cells sorted from blood, taken at week 0. The receptors originated from a human donor with alopecia areata.

The V and J genes are TRBV5-6 and TRBJ1-1; TRBD1 matches at 7 bases. V lost 1 base, J lost 2 bases, and 8 bases stayed unmatched. Germline loops: CDR1 SGHDT, CDR2 YYEEEE. The CDR3 extends over 16 amino acids. CDR3 DNA sequence: TGTGCCAGCAGCTTGACTCCGGGACAGCTTAACACTGAAGCTTTCTTT. It specifies CASSLTPGQLNTEAFF.

The rearrangement joins TRBV9 to TRBJ2-1; D is ambiguous. Germline V gene sequence: CDR1 SGDLS, CDR2 YYNGEE. The CDR3 has 16 residues. The ends were cut back, 0 bases at V and 5 bases at J, with 15 bases in the middle. DNA for the CDR3: TGTGCCAGCAGCGTAGCGGCAGACGGCACACACAATGAGCAGTTCTTC. Translating it yields CASSVAADGTHNEQFF. Full variable domain (missing parts from reference TRBV9 and TRBJ2-1): DSGVTQTPKHLITATGQRVTLRCSPRSGDLSVYWYQQSLDQGLQFLIQYYNGEERAKGNILERFSAQQFPDLHSELNLSSLELGDSALYFCASSVAADGTHNEQFFGPGTRLTVL.

V is TRBV19 and J is TRBJ2-7; D unclear. The CDR3 covers 14 residues. The V gene's germline CDR1 is LNHDA and CDR2 SQIVND (reference sequence). V dropped 3 bases and J dropped 3 bases, with 12 bases sitting between them. CDR3 nucleotide sequence: TGTGCCAGTAGTATCGAGAACCGGGTCTACGAGCAGTACTTC. Its protein product is CASSIENRVYEQYF.

This clone has a handful of counts. The DNA of the CDR3 is TGCGCCAGCAGCACAGGGTCGGGAGAGACCCAGTACTTC. This codes for CASSTGSGETQYF. The rearrangement uses TRBV5-1 and TRBJ2-5; weak D call: TRBD1 (6 bases). Trimming shortened V by 4 bases and J by 4 bases, and 11 bases separated the two germline ends. CDR1 SGHRS and CDR2 YFSETQ come from the germline V gene. This CDR3 has 13 amino acids.

V and J are TRBV6-5 and TRBJ1-4; D not resolved. With 6 bases removed from V and 3 bases from J, the gap between germline ends came to 11 bases. The CDR3 spans 14 residues. The germline gives CDR1 MNHEY, CDR2 SVGAGI. The CDR3 sequence is CASSAMVANEKLFF. CDR3 sequence (DNA): TGTGCCAGCAGCGCCATGGTAGCTAATGAAAAACTGTTTTTT.

The chain couples TRBV5-1 to TRBJ2-1, with 9 positions matching TRBD2. CDR3 length: 16 residues. Trimming took 1 base from V and 6 from J; bases not matched to a gene: 8. The germline V gene has CDR1 SGHRS and CDR2 YFSETQ. Written as DNA, the CDR3 is TGCGCCAGCAGCTTGCTGGCTAGCGGGGATGTCAATGAGCAGTTCTTC. It codes for CASSLLASGDVNEQFF.

This clone was detected a few times. The chain links TRBV27 to TRBJ1-2; 7 bases map to TRBD1. This CDR3 is 13 amino acids long. J gave up 8 bases and V 7 bases, and 10 bases lay outside the gene matches. CDR1 is MNHEY and CDR2 is SMNVEV in the germline V gene (reference sequence). The CDR3 DNA follows: TGTGCCAGCACCCGTCCAGGGGGAGAAGGCTACACCTTC. It encodes CASTRPGGEGYTF.

The chain carries TRBV27 and TRBJ2-1; TRBD2 agrees at 8 bases. The CDR3 is made up of 14 amino acids. Germline V gives CDR1 MNHEY, CDR2 SMNVEV (reference sequence). V lost 3 bases and J lost 7; bases outside the gene matches: 5. The CDR3 DNA is TGTGCCAGCAGTTTTGCCGGGACTAGGAATGAGCAGTTCTTC. This encodes CASSFAGTRNEQFF.

The gene calls are TRBV28 and TRBJ2-7; 7 bases align to TRBD2. Germline-derived CDR1 and CDR2 are MDHEN and SYDVKM. The CDR3 has 13 amino acids. Unmatched junction bases numbered 6, after V lost 6 bases and J lost 4 bases. As DNA, the CDR3 is TGTGCCAGCAGCGATCCAGCGGGATACGAGCAGTACTTC. This gives the protein CASSDPAGYEQYF. Looking up the rest from reference TRBV28 and TRBJ2-7 gives the full variable domain: DVKVTQSSRYLVKRTGEKVFLECVQDMDHENMFWYRQDPGLGLRLIYFSYDVKMKEKGDIPEGYSVSREKKERFSLILESASTNQTSMYLCASSDPAGYEQYFGPGTRLTVT.

The V and J genes are TRBV7-9 and TRBJ1-1; D is undetermined. The V end lost 1 base, the J end lost 0 bases, and 12 bases lay between the germline ends. The CDR3 consists of 16 residues. Germline CDR1 SEHNR, CDR2 FQNEAQ (reference sequence). The CDR3 bases are TGTGCCAGCAGCTTAGGAAACGGACCCATGAACACTGAAGCTTTCTTT. Translated, it gives CASSLGNGPMNTEAFF. The full variable domain, its missing parts supplied by reference TRBV7-9 and TRBJ1-1, is DTGVSQNPRHKITKRGQNVTFRCDPISEHNRLYWYRQTLGQGPEFLTYFQNEAQLEKSRLLSDRFSAERPKGSFSTLEIQRTEQGDSAMYLCASSLGNGPMNTEAFFGQGTRLTVV.